One and the same sample provided the 23 T cell receptor beta chains below, sequenced in a study of T cell responses to AZD1222 COVID-19 vaccine. Using immunoSEQ multiplex PCR, the repertoire was profiled, and TCRdb retains in-frame clones only, with some absent. Of 200,000 to 250,000 clones in the sample, just over 90% were seen once. Sequenced here: peripheral blood, sampled on day 0 of MenACWY control vaccination. The receptors were sampled from an adult in good health.

The V call is TRBV7-9, the J call TRBJ1-1; D unresolved. The CDR3 covers 15 residues. The V and J ends lost 4 bases and 0 bases respectively, with 12 bases between them. The germline CDR1 and CDR2 sequences are SEHNR and FQNEAQ (reference sequence). This CDR3 reads CASSSYDTMNTEAFF. CDR3 DNA: TGTGCCAGCAGCTCCTATGACACCATGAACACTGAAGCTTTCTTT.

The chain is built from TRBV12-3 or TRBV12-4 and TRBJ2-7; no firm D call. The germline V and J ends were trimmed by 1 base and 7 bases, with 5 bases remaining between them. This CDR3 is 11 amino acids long. The CDR3 here is CASSLVREQYF. CDR3 nucleotide sequence: TGTGCCAGCAGTTTAGTACGGGAGCAGTACTTC.

The chain joins TRBV6-6 to TRBJ2-3; 10 nucleotides match TRBD1. Germline CDR1 MNHNY, CDR2 SVGAGI (reference sequence). The CDR3 loop spans 14 amino acids. V was pared by 5 bases and J by 4 bases, with 3 bases of the junction left unmatched. This chain's CDR3 is CASSRTGGADTQYF. CDR3 coding DNA: TGTGCCAGCAGTCGGACAGGGGGGGCAGATACGCAGTATTTT.

The chain uses TRBV6-5 and TRBJ2-1; 12 bases fit TRBD2. The germline V gene has CDR1 MNHEY and CDR2 SVGAGI. Losses at the gene ends were 4 bases for V and 4 bases for J; bases not matched to a gene: 2. This CDR3 is built from 15 residues. The CDR3 sequence: CASSLTSGGYNEQFF. The CDR3, as DNA: TGTGCCAGCAGTTTGACTAGCGGGGGATACAATGAGCAGTTCTTC.

This sequence joins TRBV7-8 and TRBJ1-1; maybe TRBD1 (6 bases). The CDR3 is 12 amino acids. V lost 5 bases, J lost 12 bases, and 16 bases lay in between. Germline V gene lookup returns CDR1 SGHVS and CDR2 FQNEAQ. In DNA, the CDR3 is TGTGCCAGCAGCCCCCCAGTGGGGGGGCCTTTCTTT. Its protein product is CASSPPVGGPFF.

This clone was recorded once. This CDR3 is CASSLGGLSTEAFF. The CDR3 region has the DNA TGTGCCAGCAGCTTGGGAGGATTGAGCACTGAAGCTTTCTTT. The chain carries TRBV11-2 and TRBJ1-1; D not certain. Trimming took 3 bases from V and 4 from J, leaving 12 bases between them. The CDR3 runs 14 residues. Germline CDR1 is SGHAT and CDR2 is FQNNGV.

The V call is TRBV28, the J call TRBJ1-5, with a weak D call TRBD1 (6 bases). Germline CDR1 is MDHEN and CDR2 is SYDVKM. This CDR3 spans 14 amino acids. V lost 2 bases, J lost 6 bases, and 11 bases lay in between. The CDR3 nucleotides are TGTGCCAGCAGTTTAATCCAGGGGAGTCAGCCCCAGCATTTT. This translates into CASSLIQGSQPQHF.

Only a few counts were recorded for this clone. V and J are TRBV6-5 and TRBJ1-4, with 7 nucleotides matching TRBD1. The CDR3 has 14 amino acids. The germline V gene encodes CDR1 MNHEY and CDR2 SVGAGI. Trimming removed 6 bases from V and 5 bases from J; junction bases left unmatched: 6. The CDR3 DNA reads TGTGCCAGCAGGATGACAGGGCAAAATGAAAAACTGTTTTTT. This gives the protein CASRMTGQNEKLFF.

This chain uses TRBV13 with TRBJ1-1; D unclear. The length of the CDR3 is 14 residues. Germline V gives CDR1 PRHDT, CDR2 FYEKMQ (reference sequence). Trimming left V 1 base short and J 1 base short, with 7 bases between. The CDR3 is CASSLARRNTEAFF. The CDR3 DNA sequence: TGTGCCAGCAGCTTAGCCAGGAGGAACACTGAAGCTTTCTTT.

DNA for the CDR3: TGTGCCAGCAGCCAAGATATGGGGGGCCCCTACGAGCAGTACTTC. The encoded protein is CASSQDMGGPYEQYF. The chain combines TRBV3-1 (or the pseudogene TRBV3-2) with TRBJ2-7; D tentatively fits TRBD1 or TRBD2 (6 bases each). The CDR3 sequence is 15 residues long. The germline V and J ends were trimmed by 0 bases and 2 bases, with 11 bases remaining between them. Germline CDR1 and CDR2: LGHDT and YNNKEL (reference sequence).

The chain's CDR3 is CASGYSGVVAFF. In DNA, the CDR3 is TGTGCTAGTGGTTACAGTGGTGTAGTAGCTTTCTTT. The J gene is TRBJ1-1, the V gene TRBV12-5; no reliable D call. The CDR3 is 12 amino acids. CDR1 is LGHNT, CDR2 FRNRAP, per germline. V shed 4 bases and J shed 10 bases, with 13 bases lying between them. The entire variable domain, with the rest obtained from reference TRBV12-5 and TRBJ1-1, is as follows: DARVTQTPRHKVTEMGQEVTMRCQPILGHNTVFWYRQTMMQGLELLAYFRNRAPLDDSGMPKDRFSAEMPDATLATLKIQPSEPRDSAVYFCASGYSGVVAFFGQGTRLTVV.

V and J are TRBV5-4 and TRBJ1-2; no clear D. V was pared by 4 bases and J by 0 bases, with 16 bases between. The V gene's germline CDR1 is SGHNT and CDR2 YYREEE (reference sequence). The CDR3 is made up of 16 amino acids. In nucleotides, the CDR3 is TGTGCCAGCAGCCCGGGCGGGGTTCTAACTAACTATGGCTACACCTTC. It encodes CASSPGGVLTNYGYTF.

The rearrangement uses TRBV2 and TRBJ1-2; 8 positions agree with TRBD1. CDR3 length: 13 residues. V trimming: 9 bases; J trimming: 8 bases; junction bases outside the gene matches: 11. Germline V gene lookup returns CDR1 SNHLY and CDR2 FYNNEI. In DNA, the CDR3 is TGTGCCAGTTCTATGGACAGGGTACTCGGCTACACCTTC. It yields the protein CASSMDRVLGYTF.

The chain employs TRBV6-5 and TRBJ2-5, with D perhaps matching TRBD1 or TRBD2 (7 bases each). The CDR3 has 15 amino acids. V gave up 7 bases and J gave up 1 base, with 16 bases separating them. Germline CDR1 and CDR2: MNHEY and SVGAGI. The CDR3 nucleotides read TGTGCCAGCAACAACAGGGGAGGGGGCCAAGAGACCCAGTACTTC. Encoded protein: CASNNRGGGQETQYF.

The chain recombines TRBV28 with TRBJ1-1; D is uncertain. From germline, CDR1 is MDHEN and CDR2 SYDVKM. The CDR3 sequence is 15 residues long. V lost 6 bases and J lost 1, with 15 bases in between. The CDR3 protein is CASSASGPPNTEAFF. For the CDR3, the DNA is TGTGCCAGCAGCGCCTCGGGTCCGCCGAACACTGAAGCTTTCTTT.

With regard to this clone: Within the sample, other DNA sequences also encode this same CDR3. J is TRBJ1-2 and V is TRBV12-3 or TRBV12-4; D perhaps matches TRBD1 (5 bases). V lost 2 bases, J lost 7 bases, and 8 bases lay in between. There are 12 residues in the CDR3. The CDR3 loop reads CASSLPGSGYTF. CDR3 coding DNA: TGTGCCAGCAGTTTACCAGGGTCTGGCTACACCTTC.

This chain links TRBV11-2 with TRBJ2-7, with 7 bases matching TRBD1. V lost 4 bases to trimming and J lost 2 bases; unmatched junction nucleotides: 5. CDR3 length: 14 amino acids. The germline V gene encodes CDR1 SGHAT and CDR2 FQNNGV. CDR3 residues: CASSSRTGPYEQYF. DNA for the CDR3: TGTGCCAGCAGCTCAAGGACAGGACCCTACGAGCAGTACTTC. The entire variable domain, with the rest obtained from reference TRBV11-2 and TRBJ2-7, is as follows: EAGVAQSPRYKIIEKRQSVAFWCNPISGHATLYWYQQILGQGPKLLIQFQNNGVVDDSQLPKDRFSAERLKGVDSTLKIQPAKLEDSAVYLCASSSRTGPYEQYFGPGTRLTVT.

The J gene is TRBJ1-5, the V gene TRBV19, with 9 bases matching TRBD1. The germline V gene has CDR1 LNHDA and CDR2 SQIVND (reference sequence). This CDR3 comprises 15 residues. V gave up 4 bases and J gave up 1 base; unmatched junction bases: 2. The CDR3 reads CASSRDRVSNQPQHF. The CDR3 DNA reads TGTGCCAGTAGTAGGGACAGGGTAAGCAATCAGCCCCAGCATTTT.

The V and J genes are TRBV30 and TRBJ1-6; 8 bases are a match to TRBD1. With 0 bases clipped from V and 2 bases from J, the junction kept 9 bases outside the gene matches. This CDR3 comprises 18 residues. Germline values: CDR1 GTSNPN, CDR2 SVGIG (reference sequence). The CDR3, as DNA: TGTGCCTGGAGTGTACGGGGCAGGGGGCTAACCTATAATTCACCCCTCCACTTT. This codes for CAWSVRGRGLTYNSPLHF.

V gene TRBV5-1 combines with J gene TRBJ2-7; D possibly corresponds to TRBD2 (5 bases). The germline V and J ends were trimmed by 5 bases and 2 bases, with 17 bases remaining between them. Germline assignment: CDR1 SGHRS and CDR2 YFSETQ. The CDR3 contains 15 residues. The CDR3 spells CASRPGSPAAYEQYF. The CDR3 region has the DNA TGCGCCAGCAGGCCCGGGTCCCCAGCGGCCTACGAGCAGTACTTC.

The CDR3 reads CASSLQSKGSPLHF. The CDR3 DNA reads as TGTGCCAGCAGCTTACAGTCTAAGGGTTCACCCCTCCACTTT. The V call is TRBV7-8, the J call TRBJ1-6; D gene uncertain. The CDR3 runs 14 residues. Germline V gene data show CDR1 as SGHVS and CDR2 as FQNEAQ. The V and J ends lost 2 bases and 9 bases respectively, with 11 bases between them.

CDR3 loop: CASSQAGGGQPQHF. The CDR3 nucleotides read TGTGCCAGCAGCCAAGCGGGAGGGGGTCAGCCCCAGCATTTT. The chain links TRBV3-1 (or the pseudogene TRBV3-2) to TRBJ1-5; TRBD1 might be the D (6 bases). The V end lost 1 base, the J end lost 6 bases, and 10 bases lay between the germline ends. CDR1 is LGHDT, CDR2 YNNKEL, per germline (reference sequence). The CDR3 is 14 residues long.

The chain recombines TRBV18 with TRBJ2-3, with 8 positions matching TRBD2. The CDR3 totals 16 residues. With 1 base clipped from V and 2 bases from J, the junction kept 5 bases outside the gene matches. Germline CDR1 is KGHSH and CDR2 is LQKENI. CDR3 nucleotide sequence: TGTGCCAGCTCACCACAGCAGCGGGGGTTCACAGATACGCAGTATTTT. Translated: CASSPQQRGFTDTQYF.